This T cell receptor beta chain was obtained from a study of blood T cell repertoires in COVID-19. Overall study: The origin of the acute and convalescent COVID-19 samples was the United States, Italy and Spain. Sources were T cells, B-cell-depleted T cells, or PBMCs; the material itself was cDNA or gDNA.

In the original analysis: Amplified reference gene primers provided the basis for estimating nucleated cell counts. Produced via immunoSEQ multiplex PCR; TCRdb's table is partial and in-frame only. V, J and clone size derive from that table, while D and trimming were established from the DNA sequence. The sample yields tens of thousands of clones, approximately 80% seen once. CDR1 and CDR2 (germline): WNHNN, SYGVQD (reference sequence). V dropped 4 bases and J dropped 6; count of bases not matched to a gene: 0. The CDR3 runs to 13 residues. This TCR was sampled from a man aged 45-65 years with active COVID-19. The chain recombines TRBV10-1 with TRBJ1-6, with 7 bases matching TRBD1. The material sequenced was peripheral blood. In DNA form, the CDR3 reads TGCGCCAGCAGTGGACAGGGTAATTCACCCCTCCACTTT. It codes for CASSGQGNSPLHF.